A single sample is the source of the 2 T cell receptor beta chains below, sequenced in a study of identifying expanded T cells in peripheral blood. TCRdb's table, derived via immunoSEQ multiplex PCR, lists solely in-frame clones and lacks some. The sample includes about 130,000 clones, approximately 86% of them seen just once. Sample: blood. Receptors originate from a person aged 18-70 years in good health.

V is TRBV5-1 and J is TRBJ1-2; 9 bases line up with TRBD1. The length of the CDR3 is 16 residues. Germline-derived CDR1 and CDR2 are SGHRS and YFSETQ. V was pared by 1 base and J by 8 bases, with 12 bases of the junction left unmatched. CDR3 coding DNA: TGCGCCAGCAGCTTGTCACAAATAACAGGGGGCAGCGGCTACACCTTC. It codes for CASSLSQITGGSGYTF. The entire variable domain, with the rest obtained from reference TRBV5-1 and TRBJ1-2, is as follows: KAGVTQTPRYLIKTRGQQVTLSCSPISGHRSVSWYQQTPGQGLQFLFEYFSETQRNKGNFPGRFSGRQFSNSRSEMNVSTLELGDSALYLCASSLSQITGGSGYTFGSGTRLTVV.

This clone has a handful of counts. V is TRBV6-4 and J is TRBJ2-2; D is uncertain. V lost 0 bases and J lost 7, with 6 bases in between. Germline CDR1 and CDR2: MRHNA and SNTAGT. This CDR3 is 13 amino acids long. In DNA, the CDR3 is TGTGCCAGCAGTGACTCTCGAGGCGGGGAGCTGTTTTTT. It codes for CASSDSRGGELFF.